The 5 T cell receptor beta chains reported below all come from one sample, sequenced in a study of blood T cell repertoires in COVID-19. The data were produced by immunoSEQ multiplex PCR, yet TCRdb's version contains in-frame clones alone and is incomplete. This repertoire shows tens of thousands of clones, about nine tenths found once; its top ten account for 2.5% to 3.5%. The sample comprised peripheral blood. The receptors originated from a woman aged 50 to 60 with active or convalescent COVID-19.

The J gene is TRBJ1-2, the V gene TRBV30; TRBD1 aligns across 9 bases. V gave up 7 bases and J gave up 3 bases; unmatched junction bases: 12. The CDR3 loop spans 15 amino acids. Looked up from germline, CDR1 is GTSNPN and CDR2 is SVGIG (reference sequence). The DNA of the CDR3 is TGTGCCTCGACAGATTGGACAGGGGTTCACTATGGCTACACCTTC. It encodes CASTDWTGVHYGYTF.

This chain's CDR3 is CASSPNRDTQYF. The DNA for the CDR3 is TGTGCCAGCAGCCCAAACCGGGATACGCAGTATTTT. The chain links TRBV7-3 to TRBJ2-3; unclear D gene. The germline CDR1 and CDR2 sequences are SGHTA and FQGTGA. V lost 5 bases and J lost 6, with 9 bases in between. The CDR3 has 12 amino acids.

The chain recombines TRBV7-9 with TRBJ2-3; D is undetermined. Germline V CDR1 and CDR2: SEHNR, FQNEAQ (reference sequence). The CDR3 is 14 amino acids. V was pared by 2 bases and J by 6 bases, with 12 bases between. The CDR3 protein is CASSLQPTRDTQYF. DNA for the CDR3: TGTGCCAGCAGCTTACAACCAACCAGGGATACGCAGTATTTT.

As DNA, the CDR3 is TGTGCTAGTGGACACGGACTTCCCGGAGAGACCCAGTACTTC. It yields the protein CASGHGLPGETQYF. The rearrangement links TRBV12-5 to TRBJ2-5; D perhaps matches TRBD2 (5 bases). This CDR3 comprises 14 residues. Looked up from germline, CDR1 is LGHNT and CDR2 is FRNRAP. V was pared by 6 bases and J by 4 bases, with 15 bases between.

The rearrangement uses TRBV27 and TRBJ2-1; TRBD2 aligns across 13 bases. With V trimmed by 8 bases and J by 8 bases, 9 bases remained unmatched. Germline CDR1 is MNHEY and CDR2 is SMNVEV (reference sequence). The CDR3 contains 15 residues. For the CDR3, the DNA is TGTGCCAGCTTACTAGCGGGGGGGCCTAGGGATGAGCAGTTCTTC. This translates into CASLLAGGPRDEQFF.